This is a list of T cell receptor beta chains from one sample in a study of CD4 T cells in relation to SARS-CoV-2 and coronaviruses. Libraries were prepared by immunoSEQ multiplex PCR; TCRdb keeps only in-frame clonotypes and omits some of them. The data contain some 68,000 clones, 85% to 95% of them singletons. Sequencing used naive CD4+ T cells from PBMCs. Source of these receptors: a human donor in good health. Both conserved end residues are part of each CDR3. The listing skips clone size in some rows; elsewhere it reads once, few, many or a size class.

>TRBV11-1|.|TRBJ1-1
CASSLTGGSTEAFF
>TRBV3-1/TRBV3-2|.|TRBJ1-5
CASSQERTGLGGQPQHF
>TRBV28|once|TRBJ1-2
CASRGGSGYTF
>TRBV5-1|.|TRBJ2-3
CASSLDEREATDTQYF
>TRBV19|once|TRBJ2-3
CASSSIASDTQYF
>TRBV24-1|few|TRBJ2-1
CATSDPRAGGYNEQFF
>TRBV5-1|.|TRBJ2-3
CASSLAGSSDTQYF
>TRBV2|.|TRBJ1-1
CASSEGQESEAFF
>TRBV7-9|.|TRBJ2-1
CASSSTGYNEQFF
>TRBV9|once|TRBJ1-3
CASSSRTGTSGNTIYF
>TRBV21-1|.|TRBJ2-7
CASSKDRTHSDEQYF
>TRBV9|.|TRBJ2-5
CASSSRYGGETQYF
>TRBV5-4|.|TRBJ1-5
CASSLVGQDQPQHF
>TRBV3-1/TRBV3-2|.|TRBJ2-5
CASSQKPPGGGQETQYF
>TRBV4-1|.|TRBJ2-7
CASSQEYTPSGRSEQYF
>TRBV5-1|.|TRBJ2-2
CASSSLDYTGELFF
>TRBV28|.|TRBJ1-1
CASSLTFSPEAFF
>TRBV5-1|.|TRBJ2-7
CASSLEANSDEQYF
>TRBV2|once|TRBJ2-2
CASTALAANTGELFF
>TRBV19|.|TRBJ2-1
CASSYRYTYNEQFF
>TRBV5-6|.|TRBJ2-3
CASSLEPTSTDTQYF
>TRBV21-1|.|TRBJ2-2
CASSPRTVLNTGELFF
>TRBV28|once|TRBJ1-1
CASSRLNTEAFF
>TRBV7-2|.|TRBJ1-5
CASSPTGYNQPQHF
>TRBV2|.|TRBJ2-5
CASSAAGVETQYF
>TRBV27|.|TRBJ1-2
CASRIDGDYGYTF
>TRBV19|.|TRBJ1-2
CASCKTDTDWGYTF
>TRBV19|few|TRBJ1-5
CAVALMGDQPQHF
>TRBV6-6|.|TRBJ2-2
CASRVRNTGELFF
>TRBV6-2/TRBV6-3|few|TRBJ1-2
CASSYSRDNYGYTF
>TRBV7-2|.|TRBJ1-3
CASSLGQTSGNTIYF
>TRBV30|.|TRBJ1-1
CAWSVMLSGEAFF
>TRBV5-4|.|TRBJ2-7
CASSLFLAGGRDEQYF
>TRBV7-2|.|TRBJ1-5
CASSLDRGSANQPQHF
>TRBV6-6|.|TRBJ2-7
CASSPRQGGTYEQYF
>TRBV2|.|TRBJ2-4
CASRSARGQGSKNIQYF
>TRBV30|.|TRBJ1-2
CAWSLVQSANYGYTF
>TRBV5-4|once|TRBJ2-4
CASSLELAKNIQYF
>TRBV7-2|.|TRBJ2-3
CASSLEVLAGFTDTQYF
>TRBV3-1/TRBV3-2|.|TRBJ1-5
CASSAANGNQPQHF
>TRBV30|once|TRBJ1-1
CAWTGGGFMNTEAFF
>TRBV3-1/TRBV3-2|.|TRBJ2-7
CASSSGTADSYEQYF
>TRBV28|once|TRBJ1-5
CASSILRQGDQPQHF
>TRBV27|.|TRBJ2-1
CASSLRAGGPNEQFF
>TRBV11-2|.|TRBJ2-7
CASSTRGGAYEQYF
>TRBV5-4|.|TRBJ1-2
CASSPDRGSFDYGYTF
>TRBV11-3|.|TRBJ2-7
CASSPRDKDYEQYF
>TRBV2|.|TRBJ2-7
CASALAAGYEQYF
>TRBV6-1|.|TRBJ1-4
CASSEEGRYNEKLFF
>TRBV5-8|.|TRBJ2-2
CASSLDGTGNTGELFF
>TRBV19|.|TRBJ1-5
CASTNGQGSNQPQHF
>TRBV5-1|.|TRBJ1-3
CASSLRTGTGNTIYF
>TRBV11-3|.|TRBJ1-5
CASSFSGLNRNQPQHF
>TRBV9|.|TRBJ2-1
CASSVGLNEQFF
>TRBV7-8|.|TRBJ2-7
CASSSIQGTGYEQYF
>TRBV3-1/TRBV3-2|.|TRBJ1-5
CASSQRGGRQPQHF
>TRBV12-3/TRBV12-4|.|TRBJ2-1
CASSWTLEQFF